This TCR beta chain is drawn from a study of PD-L1 blockade in urothelial cancer. Turning to the study itself: Male sex and bladder-origin urothelial cancer were recorded for about 90% of the roughly 30 patients. Blood samples contained a median about 150,000 T cells.

Germline values: CDR1 SGHVS, CDR2 FNYEAQ. Trimming cost V 4 bases and J 4 bases, with 13 bases left between them. This CDR3 comprises 14 residues. TCRdb's table, derived via immunoSEQ multiplex PCR, lists solely in-frame clones and lacks some. This sample has more than 60,000 clones; 88% occur once, and the top ten carry 11%. The time point was: peripheral blood 6 weeks after treatment start. The TCR originated in a man in his sixties with urothelial cancer. This chain links TRBV7-6 with TRBJ1-2; D might be TRBD1 (6 bases). The input for sequencing was PBMCs, taken around atezolizumab (anti-PD-L1) treatment. The CDR3 bases are TGTGCCAGCAGCTCCTACAGGGACCGCTATGGCTACACCTTC. Protein sequence: CASSSYRDRYGYTF.